These 7 T cell receptor beta chains share one sample of origin, sequenced in a study of blood T cells in healthy people across ages. A second PCR of 7 to 11 cycles used a sample-barcoded 5' primer and a J-beta primer mix. TCRdb fed the 5' RACE reads into MiXCR, producing one record per CDR3 protein. The sample includes 950,000 to 1,200,000 distinct CDR3 sequences, roughly two fifths of them seen just once. Sequencing used blood. The receptors were sampled from a man younger than 30 in good health.

This clonotype was observed a handful of times. The chain links TRBV12-3 or TRBV12-4 to TRBJ1-1; D unresolved. This CDR3 is 12 amino acids long. V lost 7 bases, J lost 4 bases, and 10 bases lay in between. The CDR3 DNA sequence: TGTGCCAGCACCCCAGCGGTCACTGAAGCTTTCTTT. Translated, it gives CASTPAVTEAFF.

In this sample, this clonotype turned up a few times. The gene calls are TRBV14 and TRBJ2-3; no reliable D call. Trimming removed 2 bases from V and 5 bases from J, with 8 bases in between. Germline V gene data show CDR1 as SGHDN and CDR2 as FVKESK. The CDR3 runs 13 residues. The DNA for the CDR3 is TGTGCCAGCAGCCAATGGGGTAGAGATACGCAGTATTTT. It codes for CASSQWGRDTQYF.

This clonotype came up many times. DNA of the CDR3: TGTGCCAGCAGCTTGGTACAGGGATTTGGCAATGAAAAACTGTTTTTT. It specifies CASSLVQGFGNEKLFF. This rearrangement joins TRBV7-2 to TRBJ1-4; possible D gene TRBD1, 6 bases. V lost 3 bases and J 5 bases, leaving 16 bases between the germline ends. CDR1 is SGHTA and CDR2 is FQGNSA in the germline V gene. The CDR3 is 16 residues long.

This clonotype was detected only once. A junction boundary mismatches the germline segment, possibly from a read error. V is TRBV2 and J is TRBJ1-2; D gene ambiguous. CDR1 is SNHLY and CDR2 is FYNNEI in the germline V gene. There are 16 residues in the CDR3. The CDR3 region has the DNA TGTGCCAGCGTCAAGAGGGCCGGGGAGCCGGGCTGTGGCTCCACCTTC. Its translation is CASVKRAGEPGCGSTF. Using reference TRBV2 and TRBJ1-2 for the parts outside the CDR3, the full variable domain is EPEVTQTPSHQVTQMGQEVILRCVPISNHLYFYWYRQILGQKVEFLVSFYNNEISEKSEIFDDQFSVERPDGSNFTLKIRSTKLEDSAMYFCASVKRAGEPGCGSTFGSGTRLTVV.

The genes are TRBV3-1 and TRBJ2-1, with 9 bases that match TRBD1. Looked up from germline, CDR1 is LGHDT and CDR2 is YNNKEL (reference sequence). This CDR3 is 17 amino acids long. V was pared by 0 bases and J by 3 bases, with 6 bases of the junction left unmatched. CDR3 region: CASSQESRTGVYNEQFF. The CDR3 region has the DNA TGTGCCAGCAGCCAAGAATCCCGGACAGGGGTCTACAATGAGCAGTTCTTC.

This clonotype came up a few times. The V call is TRBV10-3, the J call TRBJ1-1, with D perhaps TRBD1 (5 bases). The V gene's germline CDR1 is ENHRY and CDR2 SYGVKD. Trimming took off 4 bases at V and 8 bases at J, with 14 bases between the two ends. The CDR3 spans 13 residues. The CDR3 nucleotides read TGTGCCATCAGTGCGGAGGGGCCGCGAGAAGCTTTCTTT. It encodes CAISAEGPREAFF.

This clonotype has just a few counts. The gene calls are TRBV25-1 and TRBJ1-5; 7 positions agree with TRBD1. CDR3 length: 14 residues. Germline V gene data show CDR1 as MGHDK and CDR2 as SYGVNS. V trimming: 3 bases; J trimming: 4 bases; junction bases outside the gene matches: 3. The CDR3 coding sequence is TGTGCCAGCAGTGAGACAGGGCAGAATCAGCCCCAGCATTTT. This gives the protein CASSETGQNQPQHF.